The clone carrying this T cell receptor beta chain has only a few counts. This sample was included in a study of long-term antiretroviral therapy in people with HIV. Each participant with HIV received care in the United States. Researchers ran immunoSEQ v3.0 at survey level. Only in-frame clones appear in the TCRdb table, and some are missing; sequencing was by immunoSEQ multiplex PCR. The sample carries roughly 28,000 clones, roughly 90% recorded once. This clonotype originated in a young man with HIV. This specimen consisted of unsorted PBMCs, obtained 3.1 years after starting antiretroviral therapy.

The CDR3 bases are TGTGCCAGCAGCCAAGATTATCAGTCCTACACCTTC. Residues: CASSQDYQSYTF. This sequence joins TRBV4-2 and TRBJ1-2, with D unclear. CDR1 LGHNA and CDR2 YNFKEQ come from the germline V gene. V was trimmed by 0 bases and J by 10 bases, leaving 9 bases between them. The CDR3 has 12 residues.